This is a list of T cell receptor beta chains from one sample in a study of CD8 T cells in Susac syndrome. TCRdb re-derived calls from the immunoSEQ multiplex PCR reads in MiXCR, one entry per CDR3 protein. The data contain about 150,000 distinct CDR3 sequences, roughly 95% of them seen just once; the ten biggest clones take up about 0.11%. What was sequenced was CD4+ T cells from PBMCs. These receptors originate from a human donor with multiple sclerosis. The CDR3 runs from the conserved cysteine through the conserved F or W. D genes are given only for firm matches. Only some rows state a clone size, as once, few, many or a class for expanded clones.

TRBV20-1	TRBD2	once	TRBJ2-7	CSASSGFSYEQYF	TGCAGTGCTAGTAGCGGGTTTAGCTACGAGCAGTACTTC
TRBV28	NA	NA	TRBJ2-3	CASSFSRAGRTDTQYF	TGTGCCAGCAGTTTTAGTAGGGCGGGGCGCACAGATACGCAGTATTTT
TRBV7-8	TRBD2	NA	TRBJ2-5	CASSLARTRQAQETQYF	TGTGCCAGCAGCTTAGCGCGGACTAGACAAGCTCAAGAGACCCAGTACTTC
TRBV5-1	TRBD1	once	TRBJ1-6	CASSLGPGQGNSPLHF	TGCGCCAGCAGCTTGGGTCCCGGACAGGGAAACTCACCCCTCCACTTT
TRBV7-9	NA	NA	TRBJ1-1	CASSKTVNTEAFF	TGTGCCAGCAGCAAGACAGTTAACACTGAAGCTTTCTTT
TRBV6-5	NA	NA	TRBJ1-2	CASTDYNYGYTF	TGTGCCAGCACCGACTATAACTATGGCTACACCTTC
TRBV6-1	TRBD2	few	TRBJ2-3	CASSALAGSTDTQYF	TGTGCCAGCAGTGCCCTAGCGGGGAGCACAGATACGCAGTATTTT
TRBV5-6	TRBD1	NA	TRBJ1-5	CASSLWDRLNQPQHF	TGTGCCAGCAGCCTTTGGGACAGACTAAATCAGCCCCAGCATTTT
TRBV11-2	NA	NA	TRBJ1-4	CASSLRRTDNEKLFF	TGTGCCAGCAGCTTGAGGCGGACGGATAATGAAAAACTGTTTTTT
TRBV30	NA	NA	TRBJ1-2	CAWTSRMDYGYTF	TGTGCCTGGACGAGTAGAATGGACTATGGCTACACCTTC
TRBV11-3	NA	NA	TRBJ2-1	CASSLGSADEQFF	TGTGCCAGCAGCTTAGGGTCGGCGGATGAGCAGTTCTTC
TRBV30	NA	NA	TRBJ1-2	CAWSVRGAGYGYTF	TGTGCCTGGAGTGTACGGGGGGCTGGCTATGGCTACACCTTC
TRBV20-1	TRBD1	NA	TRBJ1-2	CSARRQGGRGYTF	TGCAGTGCCCGTAGACAGGGGGGAAGGGGCTACACCTTC
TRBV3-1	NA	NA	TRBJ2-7	CASSQWASISSEQYF	TGTGCCAGCAGCCAATGGGCTAGCATCTCCAGCGAGCAGTACTTC
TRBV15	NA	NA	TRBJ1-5	CATSRDTQINQPQHF	TGTGCCACCAGCAGAGATACCCAAATAAATCAGCCCCAGCATTTT
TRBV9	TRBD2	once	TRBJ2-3	CASSVFREGRDTQYF	TGTGCCAGCAGCGTATTCCGGGAGGGGCGCGATACGCAGTATTTT
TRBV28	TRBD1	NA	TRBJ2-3	CASSSPRQGRSTDTQYF	TGTGCCAGCAGTTCCCCTCGACAGGGCCGTAGCACAGATACGCAGTATTTT
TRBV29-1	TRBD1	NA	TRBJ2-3	CSVRPPGQGMDTQYF	TGCAGCGTTCGCCCTCCGGGACAGGGTATGGATACGCAGTATTTT
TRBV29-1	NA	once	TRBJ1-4	CSSIQGPGEKLFF	TGCAGTTCTATCCAGGGTCCGGGTGAAAAACTGTTTTTT
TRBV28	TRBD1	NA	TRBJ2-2	CASRADRDGFTGELFF	TGTGCCAGCAGGGCGGACAGGGACGGGTTCACCGGGGAGCTGTTTTTT
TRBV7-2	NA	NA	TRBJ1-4	CASSFAPEKLFF	TGTGCCAGCAGCTTCGCCCCTGAAAAACTGTTTTTT
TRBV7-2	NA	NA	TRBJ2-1	CASSLPLAEQFF	TGTGCCAGCAGCCTTCCGTTGGCTGAGCAGTTCTTC
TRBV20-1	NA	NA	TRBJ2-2	CRALGITGELFF	TGCAGAGCCTTGGGCATCACCGGGGAGCTGTTTTTT
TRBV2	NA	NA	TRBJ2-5	CASIFGRAGETQYF	TGTGCCAGCATATTTGGCAGGGCGGGAGAGACCCAGTACTTC
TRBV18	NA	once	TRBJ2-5	CASSLYGDKETQYF	TGTGCCAGCTCACTCTACGGCGACAAAGAGACCCAGTACTTC
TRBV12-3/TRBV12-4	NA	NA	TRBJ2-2	CASSLVASGELFF	TGTGCCAGCAGTTTAGTTGCGAGCGGGGAGCTGTTTTTT
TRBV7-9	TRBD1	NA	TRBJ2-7	CASSLTSGTGGGEQYF	TGTGCCAGCAGCTTAACATCTGGGACAGGGGGCGGCGAGCAGTACTTC
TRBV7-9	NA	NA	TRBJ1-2	CASSFDEYGYTF	TGTGCCAGCAGCTTTGACGAGTATGGCTACACCTTC
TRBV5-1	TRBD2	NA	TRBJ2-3	CASSSMTSWSTDTQYF	TGCGCCAGCAGCTCTATGACTAGCTGGAGTACAGATACGCAGTATTTT
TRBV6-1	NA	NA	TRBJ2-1	CASSGRAVNEQFF	TGTGCCAGCAGTGGACGCGCCGTCAATGAGCAGTTCTTC
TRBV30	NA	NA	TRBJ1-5	CAWSESVNSNQPQHF	TGTGCCTGGAGTGAGTCCGTCAATAGCAATCAGCCCCAGCATTTT